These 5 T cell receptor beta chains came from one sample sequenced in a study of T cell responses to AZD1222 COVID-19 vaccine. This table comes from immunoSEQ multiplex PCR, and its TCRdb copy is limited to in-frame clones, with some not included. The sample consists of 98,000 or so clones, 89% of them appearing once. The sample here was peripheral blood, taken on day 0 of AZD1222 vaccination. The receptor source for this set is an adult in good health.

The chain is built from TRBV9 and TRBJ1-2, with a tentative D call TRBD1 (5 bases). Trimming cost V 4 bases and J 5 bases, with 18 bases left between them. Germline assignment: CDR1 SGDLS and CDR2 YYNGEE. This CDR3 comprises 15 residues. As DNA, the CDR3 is TGTGCCAGCAGCCCTGGGACCGGATTAAAGTATGGCTACACCTTC. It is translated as CASSPGTGLKYGYTF.

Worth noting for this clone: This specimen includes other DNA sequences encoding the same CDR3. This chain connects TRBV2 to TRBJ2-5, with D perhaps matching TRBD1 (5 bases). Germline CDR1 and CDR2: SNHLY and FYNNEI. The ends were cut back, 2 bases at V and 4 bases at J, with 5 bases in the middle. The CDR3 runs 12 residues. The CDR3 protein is CASSERGETQYF. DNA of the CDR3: TGTGCCAGCAGTGAAAGGGGAGAGACCCAGTACTTC.

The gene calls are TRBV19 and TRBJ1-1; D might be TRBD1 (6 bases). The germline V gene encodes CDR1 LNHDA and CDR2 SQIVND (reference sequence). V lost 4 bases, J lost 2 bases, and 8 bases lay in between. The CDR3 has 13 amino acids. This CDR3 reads CASSRTANTEAFF. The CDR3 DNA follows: TGTGCCAGTAGTAGGACAGCAAACACTGAAGCTTTCTTT.

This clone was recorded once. The CDR3 loop is CASSTPSRDYGYTF. The CDR3 nucleotides are TGTGCCAGCAGCACCCCCTCCAGAGACTATGGCTACACCTTC. The rearrangement uses TRBV3-1 (or the pseudogene TRBV3-2) and TRBJ1-2; D gene ambiguous. Germline values: CDR1 LGHDT, CDR2 YNNKEL (reference sequence). Between the trimmed V and J ends, which lost 5 bases and 3 bases, there was a span of 13 bases. The CDR3 is made up of 14 amino acids.

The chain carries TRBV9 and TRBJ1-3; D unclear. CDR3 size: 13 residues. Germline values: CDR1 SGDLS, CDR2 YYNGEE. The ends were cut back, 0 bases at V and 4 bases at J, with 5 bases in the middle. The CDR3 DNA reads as TGTGCCAGCAGCGTAGGTGTCGGAAACACCATATATTTT. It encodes CASSVGVGNTIYF.